A selection of T cell receptor beta chains follows, all from one sample in a study of identical twins. TCRdb re-derived calls from the 5' RACE reads in MiXCR, one entry per CDR3 protein. The sample contains 600,000 to 850,000 distinct CDR3 sequences, 15% to 20% of which appear only once. These data were likewise used in another study, on T cells expressing NK-cell markers.

The sample consisted of PBMCs. These receptors were taken from a young woman in good health. Each CDR3 is given with its conserved first and last residue. The D gene is left open where the match is weak. A clone size is listed for some rows: how often the clone was seen (once, few, many), or a class if it is expanded.

d_gene | j_gene | abundance | v_gene | CDR3aa | CDR3nt
. | TRBJ1-6 | few | TRBV7-9 | CASSLWFGFRNSPLHF | TGTGCCAGCAGCCTATGGTTCGGCTTTCGGAATTCACCCCTCCACTTT
TRBD2 | TRBJ2-4 | . | TRBV5-6 | CASSLRGGRNIQYF | TGTGCCAGCAGCTTACGGGGGGGGAGGAACATTCAGTACTTC
TRBD1 | TRBJ2-1 | few | TRBV5-1 | CASSLGEGGEQFF | TGCGCCAGCAGCTTGGGGGAAGGGGGCGAGCAGTTCTTC
TRBD1 | TRBJ1-1 | . | TRBV5-1 | CASSSQGNLNTEAFF | TGCGCCAGCAGCTCACAGGGGAATTTGAACACTGAAGCTTTCTTT
. | TRBJ2-4 | . | TRBV14 | CASSMLAKNIQYF | TGTGCCAGCAGCATGTTAGCCAAAAACATTCAGTACTTC
. | TRBJ2-3 | few | TRBV7-8 | CASSLGQIDTQYF | TGTGCCAGCAGCTTAGGCCAGATAGATACGCAGTATTTT
. | TRBJ2-1 | . | TRBV20-1 | CSGNREVSYNEQFF | TGCAGTGGTAACCGGGAAGTCTCCTACAATGAGCAGTTCTTC
. | TRBJ2-3 | . | TRBV5-1 | CASSLIQGDADTQYF | TGCGCCAGCAGCTTGATCCAGGGAGATGCAGATACGCAGTATTTT
. | TRBJ2-3 | few | TRBV20-1 | CSASGKSTDTQYF | TGCAGTGCTAGCGGGAAGAGCACAGATACGCAGTATTTT
. | TRBJ2-1 | few | TRBV6-1 | CASSERTRISSANEQFF | TGTGCCAGCAGTGAGCGTACTAGAATCTCCTCAGCCAATGAGCAGTTCTTC
. | TRBJ2-2 | few | TRBV10-3 | CAGSDLANTGELFF | TGTGCCGGAAGCGATCTCGCGAACACCGGGGAGCTGTTTTTT
. | TRBJ2-3 | . | TRBV5-1 | CASSLPASRDTQYF | TGCGCCAGCAGCTTGCCGGCAAGCAGAGATACGCAGTATTTT
. | TRBJ2-7 | few | TRBV5-1 | CASSPGLGFYEQYF | TGCGCCAGCAGCCCGGGACTTGGATTCTACGAGCAGTACTTC
TRBD2 | TRBJ2-7 | few | TRBV4-3 | CASSQVLAGTYEQYF | TGCGCCAGCAGCCAAGTTCTAGCGGGGACCTACGAGCAGTACTTC
TRBD1 | TRBJ1-6 | few | TRBV6-2/TRBV6-3 | CASSYTPWTGSRPDANSPLHF | TGTGCCAGCAGTTACACCCCCTGGACAGGGAGTCGTCCCGATGCTAATTCACCCCTCCACTTT
. | TRBJ2-3 | . | TRBV5-1 | CASSLARRVALTDTQYF | TGCGCCAGCAGCTTGGCCAGGAGGGTTGCACTGACAGATACGCAGTATTTT
. | TRBJ2-1 | few | TRBV12-3/TRBV12-4 | CASSLSVDNEQFF | TGTGCCAGCAGTTTATCGGTGGACAATGAGCAGTTCTTC
TRBD1 | TRBJ1-2 | few | TRBV11-2 | CASSLDGGTGGYGYTF | TGTGCCAGCAGCTTAGATGGTGGGACAGGTGGCTATGGCTACACCTTC
. | TRBJ2-7 | few | TRBV11-2 | CASRPGVSSYEQYF | TGTGCCAGCAGGCCGGGGGTGAGCTCCTACGAGCAGTACTTC
TRBD2 | TRBJ2-5 | few | TRBV20-1 | CSASPGGEETQYF | TGCAGTGCTAGCCCCGGGGGGGAAGAGACCCAGTACTTC
TRBD2 | TRBJ2-3 | once | TRBV20-1 | CSALGTSDADTQYF | TGCAGTGCCCTCGGGACTAGCGATGCAGATACGCAGTATTTT
TRBD1 | TRBJ1-1 | . | TRBV28 | CASSIMAGGVMNTEAFF | TGTGCCAGCAGCATCATGGCAGGGGGCGTCATGAACACTGAAGCTTTCTTT
. | TRBJ1-1 | . | TRBV27 | CASSLFQGMNTEAFF | TGTGCCAGCAGTTTATTCCAGGGAATGAACACTGAAGCTTTCTTT
. | TRBJ2-1 | few | TRBV6-5 | CASSSSTGRFF | TGTGCCAGCAGTTCCTCCACTGGGAGGTTCTTC